The 23 T cell receptor beta chains below come from one sample, sequenced in a study of cytomegalovirus exposure and HLA in healthy donors. The PCR contained 60 Vbeta and 13 Jbeta primers. Method: immunoSEQ multiplex PCR; TCRdb's copy keeps in-frame clones and lacks some. This sample has just over 150,000 clones; 70% to 90% occur once, and the top ten carry roughly 2.2%. The sample consisted of PBMCs. The receptors originated from a man younger than 35 in good health and CMV-seropositive.

The chain has TRBV2 and TRBJ1-5; the D gene is possibly TRBD1 (5 bases). The CDR3 loop spans 13 amino acids. Germline values: CDR1 SNHLY, CDR2 FYNNEI. The germline V and J ends were trimmed by 3 bases and 11 bases, with 14 bases remaining between them. The CDR3 bases are TGTGCCAGCAGTGACCCCGACAGCCCGGCCCAGCATTTT. Encoded protein: CASSDPDSPAQHF.

This clone came up a few times. The chain couples TRBV5-1 to TRBJ1-6; TRBD1 aligns across 7 bases. The CDR3 loop spans 17 amino acids. V lost 0 bases and J lost 4; bases outside the gene matches: 7. The germline CDR1 and CDR2 sequences are SGHRS and YFSETQ. The CDR3 DNA is TGCGCCAGCAGCTTGGGGGTACAGGGGCCTTATAATTCACCCCTCCACTTT. Translation gives CASSLGVQGPYNSPLHF.

The chain uses TRBV7-9 and TRBJ2-1, with 11 bases aligning to TRBD1. Unmatched junction bases numbered 8, after V lost 4 bases and J lost 9 bases. The CDR3 is made up of 15 amino acids. Germline-derived CDR1 and CDR2 are SEHNR and FQNEAQ (reference sequence). CDR3 protein: CASSSGTGGMGEQFF. The CDR3 region has the DNA TGTGCCAGCAGCTCAGGGACAGGGGGTATGGGTGAGCAGTTCTTC. Full variable domain (outside the CDR3, taken from reference TRBV7-9 and TRBJ2-1): DTGVSQNPRHKITKRGQNVTFRCDPISEHNRLYWYRQTLGQGPEFLTYFQNEAQLEKSRLLSDRFSAERPKGSFSTLEIQRTEQGDSAMYLCASSSGTGGMGEQFFGPGTRLTVL.

The chain is built from TRBV5-1 and TRBJ1-5; 9 bases match TRBD1. Germline lookup yields CDR1 SGHRS and CDR2 YFSETQ. The trim removed 4 bases at V and 2 bases at J, leaving 4 bases unmatched. The CDR3 sequence is 15 residues long. CDR3 protein: CASSQTGGGNQPQHF. The CDR3 DNA reads as TGCGCCAGCAGCCAAACAGGGGGCGGCAATCAGCCCCAGCATTTT. Supplemented by reference TRBV5-1 and TRBJ1-5, the full variable domain reads KAGVTQTPRYLIKTRGQQVTLSCSPISGHRSVSWYQQTPGQGLQFLFEYFSETQRNKGNFPGRFSGRQFSNSRSEMNVSTLELGDSALYLCASSQTGGGNQPQHFGDGTRLSIL.

The rearrangement joins TRBV4-3 to TRBJ2-7; 11 nucleotides line up with TRBD1. The CDR3 contains 14 residues. Germline CDR1 and CDR2: LGHNA and YSLEER. J gave up 5 bases and V 3 bases, and 3 bases lay outside the gene matches. The DNA of the CDR3 is TGCGCCAGCAGCCAGGACAGGGGGCTGGACGAGCAGTACTTC. This sequence encodes CASSQDRGLDEQYF.

This chain uses TRBV7-2 with TRBJ2-5; D is possibly TRBD1 (5 bases). Per the germline V gene, CDR1 is SGHTA and CDR2 is FQGNSA. V was pared by 1 base and J by 2 bases, with 11 bases between. CDR3 length: 15 amino acids. Here the CDR3 reads CASSLVGQRQETQYF. In DNA form, the CDR3 reads TGTGCCAGCAGCTTAGTGGGGCAGAGACAAGAGACCCAGTACTTC.

The chain joins TRBV25-1 to TRBJ2-1, with a tentative D call TRBD2 (6 bases). V was trimmed by 4 bases and J by 5 bases, leaving 21 bases between them. The CDR3 loop spans 17 amino acids. Per germline, CDR1 MGHDK and CDR2 SYGVNS. In DNA form, the CDR3 reads TGTGCCAGCAGTGGCCTCCCCGGGTCCGGGGGACACAATGAGCAGTTCTTC. Amino acids: CASSGLPGSGGHNEQFF. The complete variable domain, with remaining parts taken from reference TRBV25-1 and TRBJ2-1, reads EADIYQTPRYLVIGTGKKITLECSQTMGHDKMYWYQQDPGMELHLIHYSYGVNSTEKGDLSSESTVSRIRTEHFPLTLESARPSHTSQYLCASSGLPGSGGHNEQFFGPGTRLTVL.

V gene TRBV11-1 combines with J gene TRBJ2-7; D perhaps matches TRBD1 (5 bases). The V end was cut by 3 bases, the J end by 3 bases, with 9 bases between. The CDR3 loop spans 13 amino acids. Germline-derived CDR1 and CDR2 are SGHAT and FQDESV (reference sequence). The CDR3 DNA reads TGTGCCAGCAGCTTTGTGACAGACTACGAGCAGTACTTC. The encoded protein is CASSFVTDYEQYF.

The rearrangement uses TRBV25-1 and TRBJ2-3; 7 bases map to TRBD1. The J segment lost 5 bases and the V segment lost 5 bases, leaving 7 bases of the junction unmatched. Germline V lookup: CDR1 MGHDK, CDR2 SYGVNS. The CDR3 runs 14 residues. The CDR3 sequence is CASSREQGKDTQYF. The CDR3 region has the DNA TGTGCCAGCAGTCGAGAACAGGGGAAAGATACGCAGTATTTT.

The chain is built from TRBV7-2 and TRBJ2-1; TRBD1 matches 9 bases. The germline V gene encodes CDR1 SGHTA and CDR2 FQGNSA. The CDR3 is 15 amino acids. The ends lost 3 bases at V and 9 bases at J; junction bases unmatched: 9. The chain's CDR3 is CASSFRGQGAVEQFF. The CDR3, as DNA: TGTGCCAGCAGCTTTAGGGGACAGGGAGCGGTTGAGCAGTTCTTC.

This sequence joins TRBV10-3 and TRBJ2-1; D is perhaps TRBD2 (6 bases). The CDR3 is 15 amino acids. CDR1 is ENHRY and CDR2 is SYGVKD in the germline V gene. Between the trimmed V and J ends, which lost 2 bases and 0 bases, there was a span of 8 bases. The CDR3 nucleotides are TGTGCCATCAGTGAGATGGACTACTCCTACAATGAGCAGTTCTTC. Protein sequence: CAISEMDYSYNEQFF.

The CDR3 DNA sequence: TGTGCCAGCAGCTTCAGCGGGGCCTACGAGCAGTACTTC. Its protein product is CASSFSGAYEQYF. The gene calls are TRBV11-2 and TRBJ2-7, with 7 bases aligning to TRBD2. The germline gives CDR1 SGHAT, CDR2 FQNNGV. V lost 3 bases to trimming and J lost 2 bases; unmatched junction nucleotides: 1. This CDR3 has 13 amino acids.

To note about this clone: The junction does not match germline at one end; this may be a read error. Here the CDR3 DNA reads TGTGCCAGCAGCCCCGTGGATAGCTCTGGGGCCAACGGCCTGACTTTC. Translation gives CASSPVDSSGANGLTF. The V gene is TRBV7-2, the J gene TRBJ2-6; TRBD1 is a possible D gene (5 bases). The CDR3 has 16 residues. Germline CDR1 reads SGHTA; CDR2 reads FQGNSA.

The rearrangement links TRBV9 to TRBJ2-7, with 10 bases fitting TRBD2. This CDR3 has 16 amino acids. Germline V lookup: CDR1 SGDLS, CDR2 YYNGEE. Trimming cost V 0 bases and J 1 base; bases outside gene matches: 4. CDR3 nucleotides: TGTGCCAGCAGCGTAGAGGCTAGCGGGGGTTCCTACGAGCAGTACTTC. Residues: CASSVEASGGSYEQYF.

This chain uses TRBV9 with TRBJ1-1; maybe TRBD1 (6 bases). CDR1 and CDR2 from the germline V gene are SGDLS and YYNGEE. CDR3 length equals 12 residues. The ends were cut back, 3 bases at V and 8 bases at J, with 11 bases in the middle. CDR3 region: CASSATGAEAFF. DNA for the CDR3: TGTGCCAGCAGCGCGACAGGAGCGGAAGCTTTCTTT.

The CDR3 loop is CASSQDDSIAGELFF. The CDR3 region has the DNA TGTGCCAGCAGCCAAGATGACTCAATCGCCGGGGAGCTGTTTTTT. The chain carries TRBV4-2 and TRBJ2-2; D unclear. The ends were cut back, 0 bases at V and 6 bases at J, with 11 bases in the middle. Germline V gives CDR1 LGHNA, CDR2 YNFKEQ. The CDR3 contains 15 residues.

The rearrangement joins TRBV27 to TRBJ1-1; possible D gene TRBD1, 5 bases. The germline V gene has CDR1 MNHEY and CDR2 SMNVEV (reference sequence). CDR3 length: 19 amino acids. Trimming stripped 5 bases from V and 0 bases from J, with 25 bases between. CDR3 in DNA: TGTGCCAGCAGTCCACGCCTCCGAAGACAGCACCAAATGAACACTGAAGCTTTCTTT. Residues: CASSPRLRRQHQMNTEAFF.

The V call is TRBV7-9, the J call TRBJ2-5; D remains unclear. Trimming removed 5 bases at V and 5 bases at J, with 12 bases between. The CDR3 spans 13 residues. Germline CDR1 SEHNR, CDR2 FQNEAQ (reference sequence). CDR3 residues: CASSPASRETQYF. The CDR3 nucleotides are TGTGCCAGCAGCCCCGCTAGTAGGGAGACCCAGTACTTC.

The chain couples TRBV12-5 to TRBJ2-1; 14 bases agree with TRBD2. V shed 1 base, J shed 2 bases, and the junction held 7 bases outside the gene matches. From germline, CDR1 is LGHNT and CDR2 FRNRAP. The CDR3 contains 19 residues. This CDR3 is CASGLGLAGGRQAYNEQFF. The DNA of the CDR3 is TGTGCTAGTGGTTTGGGACTAGCGGGGGGGCGGCAGGCCTACAATGAGCAGTTCTTC. Full variable domain (outside the CDR3, taken from reference TRBV12-5 and TRBJ2-1): DARVTQTPRHKVTEMGQEVTMRCQPILGHNTVFWYRQTMMQGLELLAYFRNRAPLDDSGMPKDRFSAEMPDATLATLKIQPSEPRDSAVYFCASGLGLAGGRQAYNEQFFGPGTRLTVL.

The CDR3 DNA reads as TGTGCTAGTGGTTTGGGCCCCGACATACTCTACAATGAGCAGTTCTTC. Translation: CASGLGPDILYNEQFF. V is TRBV12-5 and J is TRBJ2-1; D unclear. The CDR3 has 16 residues. The germline V and J ends were trimmed by 1 base and 3 bases, with 13 bases remaining between them. From germline, CDR1 is LGHNT and CDR2 FRNRAP.

This clone was counted at least ten times. The genes are TRBV21-1 and TRBJ2-7; the tabulated D call, TRBD1, remains unverified against the DNA. TRBV21-1 is tagged as a pseudogene. The CDR3 is made up of 15 amino acids. CDR3 DNA: TGTGCCAGCAGCAAAGTGGTGGACAGGGGGTACGAGCAGTACTTC. It codes for CASSKVVDRGYEQYF.

The rearrangement links TRBV4-3 to TRBJ1-4; maybe TRBD1 (6 bases). Germline assignment: CDR1 LGHNA and CDR2 YSLEER. V lost 3 bases and J 6 bases, leaving 17 bases between the germline ends. The CDR3 extends over 16 amino acids. The CDR3 sequence: CASSQDLTGTYEKLFF. The CDR3 DNA reads as TGCGCCAGCAGCCAGGACCTGACAGGCACTTATGAAAAACTGTTTTTT.

As for this clone: Sequence at one end of the junction differs from germline and may be a read error. This rearrangement joins TRBV18 to TRBJ1-5; 10 nucleotides match TRBD1. In germline, CDR1 is KGHSH, CDR2 LQKENI. This CDR3 region has 15 residues. This CDR3 is CASSPPGQGTQPQHF. CDR3 DNA sequence: TGTGCCAGCTCCCCACCGGGACAGGGGACTCAGCCCCAGCATTTT.